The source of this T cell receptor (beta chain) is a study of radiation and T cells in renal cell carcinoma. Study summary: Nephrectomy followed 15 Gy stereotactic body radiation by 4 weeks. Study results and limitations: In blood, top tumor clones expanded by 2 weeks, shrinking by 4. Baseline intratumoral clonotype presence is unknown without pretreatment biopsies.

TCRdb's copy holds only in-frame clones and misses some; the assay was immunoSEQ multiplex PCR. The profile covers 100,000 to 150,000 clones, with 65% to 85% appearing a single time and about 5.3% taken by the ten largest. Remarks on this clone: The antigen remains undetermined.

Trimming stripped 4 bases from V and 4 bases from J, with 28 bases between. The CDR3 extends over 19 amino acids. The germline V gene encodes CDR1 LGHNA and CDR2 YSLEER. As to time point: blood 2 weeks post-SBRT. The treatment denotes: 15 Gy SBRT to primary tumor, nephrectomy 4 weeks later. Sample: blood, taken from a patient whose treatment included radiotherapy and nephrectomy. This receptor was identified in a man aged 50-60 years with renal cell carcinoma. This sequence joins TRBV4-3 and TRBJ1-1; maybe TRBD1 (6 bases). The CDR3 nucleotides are TGCGCCAGCAGCCTTGATCCGACGGGGTCAGGGGAAATACGCACTGAAGCTTTCTTT. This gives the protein CASSLDPTGSGEIRTEAFF.